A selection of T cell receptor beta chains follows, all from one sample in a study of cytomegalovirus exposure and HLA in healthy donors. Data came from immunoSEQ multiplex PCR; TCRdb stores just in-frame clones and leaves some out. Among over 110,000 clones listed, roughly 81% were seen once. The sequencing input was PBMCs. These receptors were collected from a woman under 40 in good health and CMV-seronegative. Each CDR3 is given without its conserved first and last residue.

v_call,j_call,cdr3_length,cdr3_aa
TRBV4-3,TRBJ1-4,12,ASSQVGQGEKLF
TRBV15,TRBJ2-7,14,ATSRNPGTGVYEQY
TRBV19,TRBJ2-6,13,ASSRTGSGANVLT
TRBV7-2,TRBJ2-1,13,ASSLGLAGNNEQF
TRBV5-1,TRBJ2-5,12,ASSLGPGRETQY
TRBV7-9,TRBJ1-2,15,ASSFKSGRTFNYGYT
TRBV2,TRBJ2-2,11,ASRTGLGGELF
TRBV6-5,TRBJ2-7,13,ASSYRKDRNYEQY
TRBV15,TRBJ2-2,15,ATSMGLASGFTGELF
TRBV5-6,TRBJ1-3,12,ASSPPDAGNTIY
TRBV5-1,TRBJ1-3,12,ASSLGGGENTIY
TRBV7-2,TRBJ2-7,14,ASSSGLAGAGYEQY
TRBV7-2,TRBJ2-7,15,ASSLEGFGGASYEQY
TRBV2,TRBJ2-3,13,ASSELRGRTDTQY
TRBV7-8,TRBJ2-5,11,ASSLEDGRTQY
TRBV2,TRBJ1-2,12,ASSASTGNYGYT
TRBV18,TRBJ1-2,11,ASSPQTDYGYT
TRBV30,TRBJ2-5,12,AWSPGLARETQY
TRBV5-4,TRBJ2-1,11,ASSFPPNNEQF
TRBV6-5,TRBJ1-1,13,ASSTYRNTNTEAF
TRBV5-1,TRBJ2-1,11,ASSLTDYNEQF
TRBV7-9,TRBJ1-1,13,ASRHTWGRNTEAF
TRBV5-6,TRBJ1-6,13,ASREQQGLIGPLH
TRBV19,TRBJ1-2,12,ASSADYHRGGYT
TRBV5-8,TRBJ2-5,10,ASSPRSETQY
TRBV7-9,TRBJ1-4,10,ASSRSSEKLF
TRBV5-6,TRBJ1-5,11,ASSLVGDQPQH
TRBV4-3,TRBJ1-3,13,ASSQDPGTGNTIY
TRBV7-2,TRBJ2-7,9,ATTPGNEQY
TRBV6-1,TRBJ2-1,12,ASRLAGGGNEQF
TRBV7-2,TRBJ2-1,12,ASSFDRTYNEQF
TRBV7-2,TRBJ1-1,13,ASSLAQTVDTEAF